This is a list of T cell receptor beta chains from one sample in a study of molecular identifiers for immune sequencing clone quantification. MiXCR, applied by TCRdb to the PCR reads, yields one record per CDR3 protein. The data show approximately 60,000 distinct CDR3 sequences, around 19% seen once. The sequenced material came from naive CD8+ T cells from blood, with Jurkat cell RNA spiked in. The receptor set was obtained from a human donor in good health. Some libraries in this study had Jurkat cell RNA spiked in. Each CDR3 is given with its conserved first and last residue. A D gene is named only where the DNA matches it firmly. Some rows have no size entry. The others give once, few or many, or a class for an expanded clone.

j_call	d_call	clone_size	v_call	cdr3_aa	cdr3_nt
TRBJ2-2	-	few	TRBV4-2	CASSFRLGDNTGELFF	TGTGCCAGCAGCTTTCGACTGGGTGACAACACCGGGGAGCTGTTTTTT
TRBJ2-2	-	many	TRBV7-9	CASSHPLRSGELFF	TGTGCCAGCAGCCACCCCCTCCGTAGCGGGGAGCTGTTTTTT
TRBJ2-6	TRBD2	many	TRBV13	CASSSASGYPSGANVLTF	TGTGCCAGCAGCTCCGCTAGCGGGTACCCCTCTGGGGCCAACGTCCTGACTTTC
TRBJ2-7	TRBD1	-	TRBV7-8	CASSSSGGKGYEQYF	TGTGCCAGCAGCTCCTCAGGGGGAAAGGGCTACGAGCAGTACTTC
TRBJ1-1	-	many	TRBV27	CASSLQGMNTEAFF	TGTGCCAGCAGTTTGCAGGGCATGAACACTGAAGCTTTCTTT
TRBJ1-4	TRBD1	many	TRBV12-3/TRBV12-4	CASRAGGWNEKLFF	TGTGCCAGCAGAGCAGGGGGCTGGAATGAAAAACTGTTTTTT
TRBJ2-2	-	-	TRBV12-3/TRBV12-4	CASISQTGELFF	TGTGCCAGCATCTCTCAGACCGGGGAGCTGTTTTTT
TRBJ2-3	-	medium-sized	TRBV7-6	CASSQTTGSTDTQYF	TGTGCCAGCAGCCAGACTACCGGTAGCACAGATACGCAGTATTTT
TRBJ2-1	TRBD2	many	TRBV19	CASSTPRGTSGGYYNEQFF	TGTGCCAGTAGTACCCCCAGGGGGACTAGCGGCGGTTACTACAATGAGCAGTTCTTC
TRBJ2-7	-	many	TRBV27	CASTLHLGGPYEQYF	TGTGCCAGCACTTTGCATTTGGGGGGCCCCTACGAGCAGTACTTC
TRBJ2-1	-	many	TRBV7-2	CASSQPRRGMDEQFF	TGTGCCAGCAGCCAGCCTAGGAGGGGGATGGATGAGCAGTTCTTC
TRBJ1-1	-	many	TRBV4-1	CASSLPSDYTEAFF	TGCGCCAGCAGCCTCCCCTCCGATTACACTGAAGCTTTCTTT
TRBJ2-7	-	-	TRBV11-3	CASSLPPGAFSYEQYF	TGTGCCAGCAGCTTGCCGCCAGGGGCCTTCTCCTACGAGCAGTACTTC
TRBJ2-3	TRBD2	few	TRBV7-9	CASSLPQREKSTDTRYF	TGTGCCAGCAGCCTCCCCCAGCGGGAGAAATCCACAGATACGCGGTATTTT
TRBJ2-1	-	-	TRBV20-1	CSAGLRSNNEQFF	TGCAGTGCCGGACTAAGATCTAACAATGAGCAGTTCTTC
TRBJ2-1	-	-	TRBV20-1	CSASLQGSGEQFF	TGCAGTGCTAGCCTACAGGGTTCGGGTGAGCAGTTCTTC
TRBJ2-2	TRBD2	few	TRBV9	CASRGGGSNTGELFF	TGTGCCAGCCGGGGGGGGGGGAGTAACACCGGGGAGCTGTTTTTT
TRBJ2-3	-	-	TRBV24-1	CATSDPVDTQYF	TGTGCCACCAGTGATCCCGTGGATACGCAGTATTTT
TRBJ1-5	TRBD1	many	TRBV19	CASSMGTGYQPQHF	TGTGCCAGTAGTATGGGGACAGGGTACCAGCCCCAGCATTTT
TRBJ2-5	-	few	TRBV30	CAWSVQNQETQYF	TGTGCCTGGAGTGTGCAGAACCAAGAGACCCAGTACTTC
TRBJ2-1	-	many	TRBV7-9	CASSWTKDSEQFF	TGTGCCAGCAGCTGGACCAAGGACTCTGAGCAGTTCTTC
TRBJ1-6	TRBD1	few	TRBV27	CASSLGVGTVNSPLHF	TGTGCCAGCAGTTTGGGGGTGGGGACAGTTAATTCACCCCTCCACTTT
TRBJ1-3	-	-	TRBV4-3	CASSQDNRAIYSGSTIYF	TGCGCCAGCAGCCAAGATAATAGAGCGATTTATTCCGGAAGCACCATATATTTT
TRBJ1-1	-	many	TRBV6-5	CASSYSPGANTEAFF	TGTGCCAGCAGTTACTCCCCAGGGGCGAACACTGAAGCTTTCTTT
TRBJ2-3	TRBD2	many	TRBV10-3	CAISVSLAGNTDTQYF	TGTGCCATCAGTGTTTCACTAGCGGGAAACACAGATACGCAGTATTTT
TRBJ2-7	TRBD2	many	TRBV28	CASSPSSGSTGEQYF	TGTGCCAGCAGTCCGTCTAGCGGGAGTACGGGTGAGCAGTACTTC
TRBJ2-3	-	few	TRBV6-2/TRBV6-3	CASSYSSQLSTDTQYF	TGTGCCAGCAGTTACTCGAGTCAGCTTAGCACAGATACGCAGTATTTT
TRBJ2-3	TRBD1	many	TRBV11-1	CASSPRQGAITQYF	TGTGCCAGCAGCCCGAGACAGGGGGCGATTACGCAGTATTTT
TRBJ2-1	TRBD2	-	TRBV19	CASSPGGGSEQFF	TGTGCCAGCAGTCCGGGAGGAGGGAGTGAGCAGTTCTTC
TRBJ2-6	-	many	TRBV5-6	CASSQPVDRISGANVLTF	TGTGCCAGCAGCCAGCCTGTGGACCGCATCTCTGGGGCCAACGTCCTGACTTTC
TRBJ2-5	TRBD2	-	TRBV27	CASRLSSGGHQEAQYF	TGTGCCAGCCGTTTAAGTAGCGGGGGTCACCAAGAGGCCCAGTACTTC
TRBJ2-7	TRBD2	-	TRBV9	CASGVDLAGVDEQYF	TGTGCCAGCGGCGTAGACCTAGCGGGAGTCGACGAGCAGTACTTC
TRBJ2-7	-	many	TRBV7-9	CASSSEGGSVQYF	TGTGCCAGCAGCTCTGAGGGGGGTTCTGTGCAGTACTTC
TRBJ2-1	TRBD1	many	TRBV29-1	CSVFDRGLGEQFF	TGCAGCGTTTTTGACAGGGGGCTAGGTGAGCAGTTCTTC
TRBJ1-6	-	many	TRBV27	CASSSANLIAPLHF	TGTGCCAGCAGTTCAGCGAACTTAATCGCACCCCTCCACTTT
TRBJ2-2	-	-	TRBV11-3	CASSAFEGGTNTGELFF	TGTGCCAGCAGCGCATTCGAGGGAGGAACGAACACCGGGGAGCTGTTTTTT
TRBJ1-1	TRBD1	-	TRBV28	CASSFSKGAAFSSTEAFF	TGTGCCAGCAGTTTCTCTAAGGGGGCCGCTTTTTCGAGCACTGAAGCTTTCTTT
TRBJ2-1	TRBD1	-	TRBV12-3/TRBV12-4	CASSPTGHEQFF	TGTGCCAGCAGTCCGACAGGGCACGAGCAGTTCTTC
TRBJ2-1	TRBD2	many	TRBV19	CASSQNLGLAGGPSSYNEQFF	TGTGCCAGTAGTCAAAACTTGGGACTAGCGGGAGGGCCGAGCTCCTACAATGAGCAGTTCTTC
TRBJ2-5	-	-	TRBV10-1	CASSEAPGTFGQEAQYF	TGCGCCAGCAGTGAAGCCCCAGGTACCTTTGGCCAAGAGGCCCAGTACTTC
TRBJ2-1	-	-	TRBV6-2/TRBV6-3	CASSYLIYNEQFF	TGTGCCAGCAGTTACTTGATTTACAATGAGCAGTTCTTC
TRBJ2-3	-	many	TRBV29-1	CSVGRLTDTQYF	TGCAGCGTGGGACGGCTCACAGATACGCAGTATTTT
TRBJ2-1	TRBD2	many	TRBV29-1	CSVDGLAGTNLDEQFF	TGCAGCGTTGATGGGCTGGCCGGGACTAACCTCGATGAGCAGTTCTTC
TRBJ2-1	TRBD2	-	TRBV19	CASSIVAGAYNEQFF	TGTGCCAGTAGTATAGTCGCGGGAGCCTACAATGAGCAGTTCTTC
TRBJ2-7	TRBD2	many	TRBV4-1	CASSLTSGRARDEQYF	TGCGCCAGCAGCCTGACTAGCGGGAGGGCCCGGGACGAGCAGTACTTC
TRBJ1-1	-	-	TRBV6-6	CASSQGEAFF	TGTGCCAGCAGTCAGGGGGAAGCTTTCTTT
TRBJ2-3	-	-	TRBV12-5	CASGPRGTDTQYF	TGTGCTAGTGGTCCCAGGGGCACAGATACGCAGTATTTT
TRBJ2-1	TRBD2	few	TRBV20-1	CSARDLAGGNYNEQFF	TGCAGTGCTAGAGATTTGGCGGGAGGCAATTACAATGAGCAGTTCTTC
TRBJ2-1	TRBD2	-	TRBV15	CATSSPGTSGSDEFF	TGTGCCACCAGCAGTCCCGGGACTAGCGGGAGTGATGAGTTCTTC
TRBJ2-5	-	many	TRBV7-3	CASSLFPQETQYF	TGTGCCAGCAGCTTGTTCCCCCAAGAGACCCAGTACTTC
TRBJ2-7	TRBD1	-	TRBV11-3	CATSGTESYEQYF	TGTGCCACCTCCGGGACAGAGTCCTACGAGCAGTACTTC